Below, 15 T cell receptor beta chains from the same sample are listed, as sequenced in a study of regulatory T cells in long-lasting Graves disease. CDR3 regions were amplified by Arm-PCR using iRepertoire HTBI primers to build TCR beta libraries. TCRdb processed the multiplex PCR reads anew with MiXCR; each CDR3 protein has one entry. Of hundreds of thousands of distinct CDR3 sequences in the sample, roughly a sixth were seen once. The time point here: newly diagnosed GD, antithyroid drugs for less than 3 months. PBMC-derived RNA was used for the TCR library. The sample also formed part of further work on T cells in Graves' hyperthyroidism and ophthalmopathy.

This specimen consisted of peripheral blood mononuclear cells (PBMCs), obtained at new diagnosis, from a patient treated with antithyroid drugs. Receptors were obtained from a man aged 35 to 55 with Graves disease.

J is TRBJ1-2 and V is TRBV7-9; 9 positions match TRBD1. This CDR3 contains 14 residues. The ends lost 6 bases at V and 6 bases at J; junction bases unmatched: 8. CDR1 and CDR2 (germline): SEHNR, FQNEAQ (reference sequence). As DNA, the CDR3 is TGTGCCAGCAGTCTAAGGACAGGGGCGAATGGCTACACCTTC. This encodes CASSLRTGANGYTF.

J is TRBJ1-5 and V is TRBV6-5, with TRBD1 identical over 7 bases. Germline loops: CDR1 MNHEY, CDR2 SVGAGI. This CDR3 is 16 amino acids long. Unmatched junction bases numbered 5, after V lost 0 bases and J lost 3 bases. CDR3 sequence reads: CASSYSPGGDNQPQHF. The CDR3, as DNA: TGTGCCAGCAGTTACTCCCCAGGGGGGGACAATCAGCCCCAGCATTTT.

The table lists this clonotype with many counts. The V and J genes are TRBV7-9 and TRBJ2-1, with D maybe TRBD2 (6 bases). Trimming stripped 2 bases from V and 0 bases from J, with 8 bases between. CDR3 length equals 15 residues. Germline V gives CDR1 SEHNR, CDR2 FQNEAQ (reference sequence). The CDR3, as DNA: TGTGCCAGCAGCTTAATGGGGGGCTCCTACAATGAGCAGTTCTTC. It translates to CASSLMGGSYNEQFF.

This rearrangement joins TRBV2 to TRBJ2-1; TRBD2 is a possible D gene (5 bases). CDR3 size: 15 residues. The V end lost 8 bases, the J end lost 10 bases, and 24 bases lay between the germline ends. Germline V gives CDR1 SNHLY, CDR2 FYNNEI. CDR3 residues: CASPLKGQVDYEQFF. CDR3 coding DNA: TGTGCCAGCCCCCTCAAGGGCCAGGTCGACTACGAGCAGTTCTTC. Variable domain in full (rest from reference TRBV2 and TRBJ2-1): EPEVTQTPSHQVTQMGQEVILRCVPISNHLYFYWYRQILGQKVEFLVSFYNNEISEKSEIFDDQFSVERPDGSNFTLKIRSTKLEDSAMYFCASPLKGQVDYEQFFGPGTRLTVL.

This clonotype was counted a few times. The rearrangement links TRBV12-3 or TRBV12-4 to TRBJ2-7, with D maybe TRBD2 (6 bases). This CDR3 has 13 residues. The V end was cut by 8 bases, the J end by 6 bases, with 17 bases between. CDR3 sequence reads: CASGRQGLFEQYF. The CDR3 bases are TGTGCCAGCGGGAGGCAGGGATTATTCGAGCAGTACTTC.

The CDR3 DNA follows: TGTGCCTGGAGTGTCAGGGTCTATTCACCCCTCCACTTT. This gives the protein CAWSVRVYSPLHF. The rearrangement links TRBV30 to TRBJ1-6, with D maybe TRBD1 (5 bases). V was trimmed by 0 bases and J by 8 bases, leaving 8 bases between them. The CDR3 consists of 13 residues. Germline assignment: CDR1 GTSNPN and CDR2 SVGIG (reference sequence).

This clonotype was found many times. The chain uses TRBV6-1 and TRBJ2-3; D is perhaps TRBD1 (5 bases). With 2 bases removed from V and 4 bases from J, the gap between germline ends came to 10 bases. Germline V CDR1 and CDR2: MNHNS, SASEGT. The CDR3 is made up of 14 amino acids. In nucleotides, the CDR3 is TGTGCCAGCAGTGAAAGGGGCCGCTCAGATACGCAGTATTTT. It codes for CASSERGRSDTQYF.

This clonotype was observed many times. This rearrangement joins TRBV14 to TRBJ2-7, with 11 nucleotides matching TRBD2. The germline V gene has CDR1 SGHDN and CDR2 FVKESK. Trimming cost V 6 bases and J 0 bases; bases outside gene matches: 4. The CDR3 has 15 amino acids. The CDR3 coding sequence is TGTGCCAGCAGTCTACTAGCGGGGGACTCCTACGAGCAGTACTTC. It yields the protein CASSLLAGDSYEQYF.

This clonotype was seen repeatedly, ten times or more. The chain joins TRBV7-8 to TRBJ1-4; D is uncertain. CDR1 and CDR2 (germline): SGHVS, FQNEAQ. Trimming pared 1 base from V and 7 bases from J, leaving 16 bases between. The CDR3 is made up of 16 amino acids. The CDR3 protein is CASSLVYKARGEKLFF. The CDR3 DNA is TGTGCCAGCAGCTTAGTTTATAAAGCTCGCGGTGAAAAACTGTTTTTT.

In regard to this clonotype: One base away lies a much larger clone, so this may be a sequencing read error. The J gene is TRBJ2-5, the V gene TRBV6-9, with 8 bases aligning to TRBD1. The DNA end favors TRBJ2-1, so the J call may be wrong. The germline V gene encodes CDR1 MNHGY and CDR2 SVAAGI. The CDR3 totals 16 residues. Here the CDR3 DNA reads TGTGCCAGCAGTTACACCTCCGGGACAGGTTTCGACGAGCAGTTCTTC. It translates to CASSYTSGTGFDEQFF.

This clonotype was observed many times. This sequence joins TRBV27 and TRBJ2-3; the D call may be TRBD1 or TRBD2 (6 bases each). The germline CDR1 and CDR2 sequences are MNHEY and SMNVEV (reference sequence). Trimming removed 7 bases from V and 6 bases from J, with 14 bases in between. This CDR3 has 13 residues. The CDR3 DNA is TGTGCCAGCATACAGGGAGGAACGGATACGCAGTATTTT. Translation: CASIQGGTDTQYF.

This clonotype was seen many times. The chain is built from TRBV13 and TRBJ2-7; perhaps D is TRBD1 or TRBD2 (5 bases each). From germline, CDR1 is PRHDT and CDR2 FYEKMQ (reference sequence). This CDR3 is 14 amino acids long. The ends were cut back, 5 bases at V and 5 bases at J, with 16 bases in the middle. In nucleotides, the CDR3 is TGTGCCAGCAGCCGGGGACGGCGGCCTGACGAGCAGTACTTC. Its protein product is CASSRGRRPDEQYF.

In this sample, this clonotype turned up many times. The CDR3, as DNA: TGCGCCAGCAAGGCGACTGGTGGTGGGAGCGGCGACACCTTC. Its translation is CASKATGGGSGDTF. The V gene is TRBV5-1, the J gene TRBJ1-2; D is uncertain. Trimming removed 6 bases from V and 12 bases from J, with 24 bases in between. The germline CDR1 and CDR2 sequences are SGHRS and YFSETQ. This CDR3 comprises 14 residues.

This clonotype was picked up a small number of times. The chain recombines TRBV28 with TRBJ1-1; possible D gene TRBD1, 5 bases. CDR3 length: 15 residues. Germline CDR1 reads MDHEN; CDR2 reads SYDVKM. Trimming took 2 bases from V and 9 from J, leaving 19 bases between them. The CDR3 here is CASSLVLGTSEKAFF. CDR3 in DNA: TGTGCCAGCAGTTTAGTCCTAGGGACTTCTGAGAAAGCTTTCTTT.

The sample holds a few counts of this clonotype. As DNA, the CDR3 is TGTGCCAGCAGCCAAGGGTACAGGGCAGCCGAGCAGTACTTC. Its protein product is CASSQGYRAAEQYF. The genes are TRBV3-1 and TRBJ2-7, with a weak D call TRBD1 (6 bases). The CDR3 runs 14 residues. Germline V gives CDR1 LGHDT, CDR2 YNNKEL (reference sequence). V was cut by 1 base and J by 6 bases, with 13 bases left in between.